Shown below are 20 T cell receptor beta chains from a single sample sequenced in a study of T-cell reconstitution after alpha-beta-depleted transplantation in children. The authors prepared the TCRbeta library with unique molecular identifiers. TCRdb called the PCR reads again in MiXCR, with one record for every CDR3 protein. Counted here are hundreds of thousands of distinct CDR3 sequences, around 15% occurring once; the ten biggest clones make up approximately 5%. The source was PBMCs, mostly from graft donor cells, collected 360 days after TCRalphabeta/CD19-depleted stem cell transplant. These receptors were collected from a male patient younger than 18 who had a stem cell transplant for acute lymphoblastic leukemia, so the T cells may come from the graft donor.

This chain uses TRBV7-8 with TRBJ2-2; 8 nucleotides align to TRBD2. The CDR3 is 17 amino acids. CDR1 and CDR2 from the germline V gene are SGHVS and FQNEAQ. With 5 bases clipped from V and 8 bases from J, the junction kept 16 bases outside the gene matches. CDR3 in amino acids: CASSRGFSGALGGELFF. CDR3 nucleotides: TGTGCCAGCAGCCGGGGGTTTAGCGGGGCCCTCGGGGGGGAGCTGTTTTTT.

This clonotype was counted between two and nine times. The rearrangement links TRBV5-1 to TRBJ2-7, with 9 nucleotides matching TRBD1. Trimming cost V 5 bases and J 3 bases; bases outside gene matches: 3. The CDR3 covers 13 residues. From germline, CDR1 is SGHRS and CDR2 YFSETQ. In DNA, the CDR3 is TGCGCCAGCAGAGGGACAGGGAACTACGAGCAGTACTTC. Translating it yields CASRGTGNYEQYF.

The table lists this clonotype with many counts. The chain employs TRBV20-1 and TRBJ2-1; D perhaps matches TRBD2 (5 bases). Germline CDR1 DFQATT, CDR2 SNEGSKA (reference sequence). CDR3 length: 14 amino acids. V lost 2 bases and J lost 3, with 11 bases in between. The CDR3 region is CSARPDSHYNEQFF. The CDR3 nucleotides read TGCAGTGCTAGACCGGACTCCCACTACAATGAGCAGTTCTTC.

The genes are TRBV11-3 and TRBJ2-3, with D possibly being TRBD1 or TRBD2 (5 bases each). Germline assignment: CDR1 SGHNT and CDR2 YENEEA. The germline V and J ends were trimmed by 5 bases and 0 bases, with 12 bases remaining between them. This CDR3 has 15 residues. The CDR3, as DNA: TGTGCCAGCAGCCGAGGGGAGTTTAGCACAGATACGCAGTATTTT. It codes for CASSRGEFSTDTQYF.

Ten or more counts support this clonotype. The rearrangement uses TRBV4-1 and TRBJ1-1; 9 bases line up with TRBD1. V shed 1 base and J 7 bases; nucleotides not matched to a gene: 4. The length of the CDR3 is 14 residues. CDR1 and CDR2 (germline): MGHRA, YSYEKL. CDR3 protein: CASSQAGQGSEAFF. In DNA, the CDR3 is TGCGCCAGCAGCCAAGCGGGACAGGGTAGTGAAGCTTTCTTT.

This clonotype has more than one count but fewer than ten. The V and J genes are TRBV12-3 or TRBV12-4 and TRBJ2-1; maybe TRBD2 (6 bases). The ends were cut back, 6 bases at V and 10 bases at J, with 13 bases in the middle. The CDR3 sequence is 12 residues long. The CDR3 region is CASSGIAGEQFF. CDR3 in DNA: TGTGCCAGCAGCGGTATTGCGGGAGAGCAGTTCTTC.

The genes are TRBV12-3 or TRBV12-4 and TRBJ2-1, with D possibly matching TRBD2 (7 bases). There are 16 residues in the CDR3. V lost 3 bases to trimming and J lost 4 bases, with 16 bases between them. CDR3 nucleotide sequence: TGTGCCAGCAGTTTTTGGGGGGGGGCCGGGTACAATGAGCAGTTCTTC. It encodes CASSFWGGAGYNEQFF.

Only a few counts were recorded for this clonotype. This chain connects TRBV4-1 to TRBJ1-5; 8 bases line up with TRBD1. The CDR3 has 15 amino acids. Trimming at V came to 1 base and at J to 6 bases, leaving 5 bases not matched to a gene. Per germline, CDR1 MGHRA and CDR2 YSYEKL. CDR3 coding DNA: TGCGCCAGCAGCCAAGCTTATACAGGGGGTCAGCCCCAGCATTTT. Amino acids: CASSQAYTGGQPQHF.

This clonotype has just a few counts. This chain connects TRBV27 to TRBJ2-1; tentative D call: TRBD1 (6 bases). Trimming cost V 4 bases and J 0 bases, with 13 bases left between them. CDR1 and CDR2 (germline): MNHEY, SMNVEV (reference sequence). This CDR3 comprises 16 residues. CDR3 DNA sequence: TGTGCCAGCAGTTCCCGGGACACCCGCTCCTACAATGAGCAGTTCTTC. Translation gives CASSSRDTRSYNEQFF.

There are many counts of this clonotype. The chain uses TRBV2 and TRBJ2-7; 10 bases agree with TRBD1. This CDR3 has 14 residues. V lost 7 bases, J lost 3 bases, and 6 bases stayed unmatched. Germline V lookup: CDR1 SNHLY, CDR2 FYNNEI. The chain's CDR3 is CASNPGQGGYEQYF. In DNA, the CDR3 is TGTGCCAGCAACCCAGGACAGGGGGGCTACGAGCAGTACTTC.

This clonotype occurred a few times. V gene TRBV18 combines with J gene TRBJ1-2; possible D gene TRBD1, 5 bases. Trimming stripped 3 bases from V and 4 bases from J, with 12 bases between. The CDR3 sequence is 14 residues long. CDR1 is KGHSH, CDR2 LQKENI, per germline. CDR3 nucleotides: TGTGCCAGCTCACCCCAGGGAGGCGGCTATGGCTACACCTTC. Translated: CASSPQGGGYGYTF.

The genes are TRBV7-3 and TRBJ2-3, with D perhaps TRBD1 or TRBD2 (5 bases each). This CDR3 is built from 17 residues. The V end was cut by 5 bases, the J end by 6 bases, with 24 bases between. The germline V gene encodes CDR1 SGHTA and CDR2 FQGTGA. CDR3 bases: TGTGCCAGCAGCCATTCAGGGAGTTCACCCGCTCAGGATACGCAGTATTTT. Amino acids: CASSHSGSSPAQDTQYF. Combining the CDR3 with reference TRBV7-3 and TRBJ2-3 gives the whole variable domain GAGVSQTPSNKVTEKGKYVELRCDPISGHTALYWYRQSLGQGPEFLIYFQGTGAADDSGLPNDRFFAVRPEGSVSTLKIQRTERGDSAVYLCASSHSGSSPAQDTQYFGPGTRLTVL.

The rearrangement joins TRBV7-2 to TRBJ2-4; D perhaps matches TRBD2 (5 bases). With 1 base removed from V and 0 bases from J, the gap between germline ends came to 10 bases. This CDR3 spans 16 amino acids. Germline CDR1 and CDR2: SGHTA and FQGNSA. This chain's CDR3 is CASSLGTGRAKNIQYF. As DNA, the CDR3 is TGTGCCAGCAGCTTAGGGACTGGCCGAGCCAAAAACATTCAGTACTTC.

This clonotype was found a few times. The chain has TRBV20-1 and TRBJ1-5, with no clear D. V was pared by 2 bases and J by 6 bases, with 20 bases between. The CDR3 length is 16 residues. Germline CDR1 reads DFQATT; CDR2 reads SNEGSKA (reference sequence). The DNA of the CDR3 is TGCAGTGCTAGATCCCCCAAGGTAGGGAAGGGTCAGCCCCAGCATTTT. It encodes CSARSPKVGKGQPQHF.

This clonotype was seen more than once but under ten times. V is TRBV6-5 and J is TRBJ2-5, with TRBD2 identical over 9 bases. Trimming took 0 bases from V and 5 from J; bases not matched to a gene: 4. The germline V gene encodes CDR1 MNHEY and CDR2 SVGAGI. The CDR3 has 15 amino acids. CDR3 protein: CASSYSGLAGETQYF. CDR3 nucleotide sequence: TGTGCCAGCAGTTACTCGGGACTAGCAGGCGAGACCCAGTACTTC.

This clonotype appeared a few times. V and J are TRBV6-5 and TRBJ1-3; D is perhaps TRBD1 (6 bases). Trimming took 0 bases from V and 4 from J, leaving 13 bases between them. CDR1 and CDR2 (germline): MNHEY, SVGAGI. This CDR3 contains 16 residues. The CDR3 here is CASSYSIGGAGNTIYF. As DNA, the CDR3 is TGTGCCAGCAGTTACTCGATAGGGGGAGCGGGAAACACCATATATTTT.

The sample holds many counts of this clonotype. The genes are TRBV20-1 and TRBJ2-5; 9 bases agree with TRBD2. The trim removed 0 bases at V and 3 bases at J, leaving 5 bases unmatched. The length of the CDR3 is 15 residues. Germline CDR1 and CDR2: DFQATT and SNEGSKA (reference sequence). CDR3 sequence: CSARDGLAGKETQYF. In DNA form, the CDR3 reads TGCAGTGCTAGAGATGGGCTAGCGGGAAAAGAGACCCAGTACTTC.

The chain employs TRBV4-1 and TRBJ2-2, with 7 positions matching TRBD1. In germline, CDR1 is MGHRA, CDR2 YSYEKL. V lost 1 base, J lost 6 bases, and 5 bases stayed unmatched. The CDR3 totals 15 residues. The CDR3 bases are TGCGCCAGCAGCCAAGGTTACAGGGGCGCCGGGGAGCTGTTTTTT. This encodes CASSQGYRGAGELFF.

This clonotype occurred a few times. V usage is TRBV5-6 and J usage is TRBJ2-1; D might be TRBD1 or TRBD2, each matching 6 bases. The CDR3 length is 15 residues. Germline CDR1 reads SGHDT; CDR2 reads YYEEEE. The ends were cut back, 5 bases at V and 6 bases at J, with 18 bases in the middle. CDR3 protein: CASSRPGAKINEQFF. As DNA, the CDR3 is TGTGCCAGCAGTCGCCCGGGGGCTAAAATCAATGAGCAGTTCTTC.

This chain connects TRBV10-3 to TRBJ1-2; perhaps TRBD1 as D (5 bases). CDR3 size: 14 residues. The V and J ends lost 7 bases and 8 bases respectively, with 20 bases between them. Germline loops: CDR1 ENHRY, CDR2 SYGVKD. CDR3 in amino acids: CAITEDPRGDGYTF. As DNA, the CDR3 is TGTGCCATCACCGAGGATCCCCGGGGGGACGGCTACACCTTC.